The 22 T cell receptor beta chains in this list originate from one sample, sequenced in a study of glioma-infiltrating T cells. TCR alpha and beta CDR3 regions were amplified from RNA using iRepertoire nested multiplex PCR. TCRdb fed the multiplex PCR reads into MiXCR, producing one record per CDR3 protein. The sample lists about 93,000 distinct CDR3 sequences, roughly 39% occurring once. The sequenced sample consisted of glioma tissue, nonneoplastic brain tissue, or PBMCs (not recorded which). The receptors stem from a human donor with low-grade glioma or glioblastoma, undergoing nonglioma brain surgery, or in good health (not recorded which).

This clonotype was counted many times. The CDR3 reads CASRPGQGNTEAFF. In nucleotides, the CDR3 is TGTGCCAGTAGACCGGGACAGGGGAACACTGAAGCTTTCTTT. The chain couples TRBV19 to TRBJ1-1; 9 nucleotides agree with TRBD1. The CDR3 totals 14 residues. Germline CDR1 and CDR2: LNHDA and SQIVND (reference sequence). The ends lost 6 bases at V and 1 base at J; junction bases unmatched: 3.

This clonotype was found many times. The rearrangement joins TRBV20-1 to TRBJ2-5; TRBD2 is a possible D gene (6 bases). This CDR3 has 16 amino acids. Germline lookup yields CDR1 DFQATT and CDR2 SNEGSKA (reference sequence). V was shortened by 5 bases and J by 4 bases, with 23 bases between the two germline ends. The CDR3 nucleotides read TGCAGTGCTTATAAAAGGGACTCATTCCCCCCAGAGACCCAGTACTTC. As protein: CSAYKRDSFPPETQYF.

The V gene is TRBV6-2 or TRBV6-3, the J gene TRBJ1-5; D remains unclear. This CDR3 is built from 13 residues. From germline, CDR1 is MNHEY and CDR2 SVGEGT. This CDR3 reads CSIIFGEVQPQHF. The CDR3 DNA reads TGTTCCATCATTTTTGGGGAGGTTCAGCCCCAGCATTTT.

This clonotype has at least ten counts. The rearrangement uses TRBV28 and TRBJ1-3, with 8 bases that match TRBD1. Germline V lookup: CDR1 MDHEN, CDR2 SYDVKM. With 7 bases clipped from V and 2 bases from J, the junction kept 10 bases outside the gene matches. This CDR3 contains 16 residues. CDR3 sequence reads: CASNAGGIVTGNTIYF. The DNA of the CDR3 is TGTGCCAGCAATGCAGGGGGCATAGTTACTGGAAACACCATATATTTT.

This clonotype was seen at least ten times. The chain recombines TRBV6-2 or TRBV6-3 with TRBJ2-1; 7 bases map to TRBD2. CDR3 length: 15 residues. J lost 0 bases, V lost 8 bases, and 7 bases had no gene match. CDR1 MNHEY and CDR2 SVGEGT come from the germline V gene. This CDR3 reads CASAPSGSSYNEQFF. Here the CDR3 DNA reads TGTGCCAGCGCCCCTAGCGGAAGCTCCTACAATGAGCAGTTCTTC.

This clonotype counts as large (0.1 to 1%). The chain carries TRBV6-1 and TRBJ2-5, with D unresolved. Trimming removed 2 bases at V and 2 bases at J, with 9 bases between. This CDR3 is 14 amino acids long. Per germline, CDR1 MNHNS and CDR2 SASEGT. CDR3 in amino acids: CASSEIGQQETQYF. CDR3 DNA: TGTGCCAGCAGTGAAATTGGGCAGCAAGAGACCCAGTACTTC.

This clonotype appeared many times. The rearrangement uses TRBV4-3 and TRBJ1-6, with D uncertain. V was clipped by 1 base and J by 0 bases, with 7 bases between them. The CDR3 totals 16 residues. Germline loops: CDR1 LGHNA, CDR2 YSLEER. The CDR3 here is CASSQVGPSYNSPLHF. In DNA, the CDR3 is TGCGCCAGCAGCCAAGTGGGCCCCTCCTATAATTCACCCCTCCACTTT.

Regarding this clonotype: The junction and the germline gene differ at one end; a read error may be behind it. V gene TRBV28 combines with J gene TRBJ2-5, with TRBD1 matching 8 bases. The CDR3 consists of 14 residues. Per germline, CDR1 MDHEN and CDR2 SYDVKM. The CDR3 region has the DNA TGTGCCTGCAGTGTGGACAGGGAAGGGGAGACACAGTACTTC. Its translation is CACSVDREGETQYF.

Notes on this clonotype: Just one base apart from a much larger clone, this may be a read error. The J gene is TRBJ2-3, the V gene TRBV29-1, with a possible D match to TRBD2 (6 bases). The CDR3 consists of 14 residues. CDR1 and CDR2 from the germline V gene are SQVTM and ANQGSEA. Here the CDR3 reads CSVREPLNTDRQYF. The CDR3 DNA follows: TGCAGCGTCCGGGAGCCGCTAAACACAGATAGGCAGTATTTT.

Comment on this clonotype: At one of its ends the junction is not consistent with the germline gene, which may arise from a read error. The chain couples TRBV18 to TRBJ2-1; perhaps TRBD2 as D (6 bases). Germline V gene data show CDR1 as KGHSH and CDR2 as LQKENI. This CDR3 is built from 14 residues. For the CDR3, the DNA is TGTGCCTGCTCTAGGGAAACTAGCTTATCCGAGCAGTTCTTC. Protein: CACSRETSLSEQFF.

In this sample, this clonotype turned up many times. The V and J genes are TRBV7-7 and TRBJ2-5; the D gene is possibly TRBD2 (6 bases). The CDR3 is 17 residues long. Trimming cost V 5 bases and J 5 bases, with 24 bases left between them. Germline lookup yields CDR1 SSHAT and CDR2 FNYEAQ (reference sequence). The CDR3 reads CASSPRGGLGRDETQYF. The CDR3 nucleotides are TGTGCCAGCAGCCCGCGAGGAGGGCTAGGACGCGATGAGACCCAGTACTTC. The complete variable domain, with remaining parts taken from reference TRBV7-7 and TRBJ2-5, reads GAGVSQSPRYKVTKRGQDVTLRCDPISSHATLYWYQQALGQGPEFLTYFNYEAQPDKSGLPSDRFSAERPEGSISTLTIQRTEQRDSAMYRCASSPRGGLGRDETQYFGPGTRLLVL.

Remarks on this clonotype: A much larger clonotype is one base distant, so this may be a read error. The chain uses TRBV7-9 and TRBJ2-1, with 7 nucleotides matching TRBD2. The J segment lost 0 bases and the V segment lost 5 bases, leaving 10 bases of the junction unmatched. This CDR3 comprises 17 residues. Germline V gene sequence: CDR1 SEHNR, CDR2 FQNEAQ (reference sequence). In DNA form, the CDR3 reads TGTGCCAGCAGCAAACCCGGGACTATCGTCTCCTACAATGAGCAGTTCTTC. Amino acids: CASSKPGTIVSYNEQFF.

V usage is TRBV24-1 and J usage is TRBJ1-1, with a tentative D call TRBD1 (6 bases). Trimming shortened V by 7 bases and J by 5 bases, and 16 bases separated the two germline ends. This CDR3 has 14 amino acids. Germline V CDR1 and CDR2: KGHDR, SFDVKD. The CDR3 bases are TGTGCCACCAGCGCCTGCCAGGGGAATACTGAAGCTTTCTTT. It is translated as CATSACQGNTEAFF.

This clonotype occurred many times. This chain joins TRBV2 and TRBJ2-7; D gene uncertain. Germline-derived CDR1 and CDR2 are SNHLY and FYNNEI. V lost 5 bases to trimming and J lost 5 bases, with 22 bases between them. The CDR3 consists of 16 residues. This CDR3 is CASSLSLQSSPNEQYF. The DNA for the CDR3 is TGTGCCAGCAGTCTCTCACTACAGTCTTCTCCTAACGAGCAGTACTTC.

The chain joins TRBV7-2 to TRBJ1-1; a possible D gene is TRBD1 (6 bases). The germline V gene has CDR1 SGHTA and CDR2 FQGNSA. Trimming shortened V by 0 bases and J by 1 base, and 12 bases separated the two germline ends. The CDR3 is made up of 16 amino acids. CDR3 sequence: CASSLASGTSNTEAFF. The CDR3 bases are TGTGCCAGCAGCTTAGCCTCCGGGACATCGAACACTGAAGCTTTCTTT.

This clonotype appeared many times. The chain couples TRBV20-1 to TRBJ1-1; D gene unclear. The V end was cut by 1 base, the J end by 5 bases, with 17 bases between. The CDR3 extends over 15 amino acids. CDR1 DFQATT and CDR2 SNEGSKA come from the germline V gene (reference sequence). The CDR3 spells CSARARHRESTEAFF. The CDR3 nucleotides are TGCAGTGCTAGAGCTCGTCATCGGGAGTCAACTGAAGCTTTCTTT.

This clonotype was counted between two and nine times. The chain links TRBV28 to TRBJ2-1; D not resolved. Germline V CDR1 and CDR2: MDHEN, SYDVKM. V lost 3 bases and J 8 bases, leaving 17 bases between the germline ends. The CDR3 has 15 residues. The CDR3 region has the DNA TGTGCCAGCAGTTTCGGCGCCACTTTCGACTATGAGCAGTTCTTC. Residues: CASSFGATFDYEQFF. Full variable domain (remainder filled in from reference TRBV28 and TRBJ2-1): DVKVTQSSRYLVKRTGEKVFLECVQDMDHENMFWYRQDPGLGLRLIYFSYDVKMKEKGDIPEGYSVSREKKERFSLILESASTNQTSMYLCASSFGATFDYEQFFGPGTRLTVL.

Many counts were recorded for this clonotype. This rearrangement joins TRBV3-1 to TRBJ1-3; D is unclear. This CDR3 is 12 amino acids long. CDR1 LGHDT and CDR2 YNNKEL come from the germline V gene (reference sequence). The germline V and J ends were trimmed by 0 bases and 4 bases, with 1 base remaining between them. CDR3 sequence (DNA): TGTGCCAGCAGCCAAGAGGGAAACACCATATATTTT. Protein sequence: CASSQEGNTIYF.

This clonotype came up many times. The J gene is TRBJ2-7, the V gene TRBV3-1; no clear D. Germline values: CDR1 LGHDT, CDR2 YNNKEL (reference sequence). V dropped 4 bases and J dropped 1 base, with 8 bases sitting between them. The CDR3 runs to 13 residues. CDR3 nucleotide sequence: TGTGCCAGCAGCCCGTCTGGGTCCTACGAGCAGTACTTC. It codes for CASSPSGSYEQYF.

Ten or more counts support this clonotype. This chain connects TRBV2 to TRBJ1-3; no clear D gene. Between the trimmed V and J ends, which lost 7 bases and 0 bases, there was a span of 7 bases. Germline V gene sequence: CDR1 SNHLY, CDR2 FYNNEI. The CDR3 consists of 13 residues. The CDR3 bases are TGTGCCAGCACGGAAGGCTCTGGAAACACCATATATTTT. This codes for CASTEGSGNTIYF.

With respect to this clonotype: Since a much larger clone is just one base distant, this may be a read error. The V call is TRBV5-8, the J call TRBJ2-3; TRBD2 agrees at 7 bases. The CDR3 has 15 residues. Germline lookup yields CDR1 SGHTS and CDR2 YDEGEE. CDR3 coding DNA: TGTGCCAGCAGCTTACGAGCGGGAAGCACAGATAAGCAGTATTTT. Translated, it gives CASSLRAGSTDKQYF.

The chain couples TRBV28 to TRBJ2-3, with 11 bases lining up with TRBD1. CDR1 MDHEN and CDR2 SYDVKM come from the germline V gene. V was clipped by 4 bases and J by 5 bases; unmatched bases: 8. This CDR3 is 16 amino acids long. In DNA, the CDR3 is TGTGCCAGCAGTTCCTTTGGACAGGGGGCTGGAGATACGCAGTATTTT. Residues: CASSSFGQGAGDTQYF. Full variable domain (missing parts from reference TRBV28 and TRBJ2-3): DVKVTQSSRYLVKRTGEKVFLECVQDMDHENMFWYRQDPGLGLRLIYFSYDVKMKEKGDIPEGYSVSREKKERFSLILESASTNQTSMYLCASSSFGQGAGDTQYFGPGTRLTVL.